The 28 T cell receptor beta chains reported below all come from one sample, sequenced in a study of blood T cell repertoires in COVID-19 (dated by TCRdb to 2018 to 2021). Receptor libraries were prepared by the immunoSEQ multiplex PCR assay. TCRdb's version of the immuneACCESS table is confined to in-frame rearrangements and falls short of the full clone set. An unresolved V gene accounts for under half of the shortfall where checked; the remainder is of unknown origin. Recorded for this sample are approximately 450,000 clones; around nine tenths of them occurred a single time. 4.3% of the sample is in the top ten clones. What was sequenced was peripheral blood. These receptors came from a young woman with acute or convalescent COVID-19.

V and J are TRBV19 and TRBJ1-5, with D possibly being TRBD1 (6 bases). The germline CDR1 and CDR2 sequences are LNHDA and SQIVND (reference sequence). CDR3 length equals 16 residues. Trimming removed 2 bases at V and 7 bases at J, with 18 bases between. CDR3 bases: TGTGCCAGTAGTATACCCAACGGGGGGCAAAGGCAGCCCCAGCATTTT. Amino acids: CASSIPNGGQRQPQHF.

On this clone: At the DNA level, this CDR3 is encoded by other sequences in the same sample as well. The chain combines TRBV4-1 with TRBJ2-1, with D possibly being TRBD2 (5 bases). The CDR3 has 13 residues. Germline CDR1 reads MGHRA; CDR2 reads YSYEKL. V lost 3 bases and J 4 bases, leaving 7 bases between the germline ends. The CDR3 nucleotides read TGCGCCAGCAGCCATCCGGGGTACAATGAGCAGTTCTTC. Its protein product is CASSHPGYNEQFF.

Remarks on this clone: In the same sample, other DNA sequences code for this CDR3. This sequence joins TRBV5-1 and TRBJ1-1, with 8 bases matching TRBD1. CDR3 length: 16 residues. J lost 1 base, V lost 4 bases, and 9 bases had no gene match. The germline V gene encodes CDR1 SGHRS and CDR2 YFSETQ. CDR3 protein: CASSPDRGGGNTEAFF. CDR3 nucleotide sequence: TGCGCCAGCAGCCCTGACAGGGGAGGAGGGAACACTGAAGCTTTCTTT.

The CDR3 DNA sequence: TGCGCCAGCAGCCAAGATCCAGGGGTCAATGAAAAACTGTTTTTT. Translated, it gives CASSQDPGVNEKLFF. The rearrangement uses TRBV4-1 and TRBJ1-4; perhaps TRBD1 as D (6 bases). Looked up from germline, CDR1 is MGHRA and CDR2 is YSYEKL. CDR3 length equals 15 residues. Trimming took off 0 bases at V and 5 bases at J, with 10 bases between the two ends.

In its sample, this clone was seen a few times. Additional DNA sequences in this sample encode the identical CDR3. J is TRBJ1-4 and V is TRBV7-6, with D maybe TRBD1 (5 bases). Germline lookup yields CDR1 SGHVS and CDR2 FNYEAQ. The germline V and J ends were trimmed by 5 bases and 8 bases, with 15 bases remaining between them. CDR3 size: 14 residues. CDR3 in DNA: TGTGCCAGCAGCCTTCAGGGCGGGGGAGAAAAACTGTTTTTT. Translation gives CASSLQGGGEKLFF.

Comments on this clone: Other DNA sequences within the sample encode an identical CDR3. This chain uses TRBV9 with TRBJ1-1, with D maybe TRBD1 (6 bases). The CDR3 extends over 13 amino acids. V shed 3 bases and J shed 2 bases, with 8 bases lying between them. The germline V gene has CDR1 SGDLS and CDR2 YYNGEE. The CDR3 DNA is TGTGCCAGCAGCGAGGGACAAAACACTGAAGCTTTCTTT. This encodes CASSEGQNTEAFF.

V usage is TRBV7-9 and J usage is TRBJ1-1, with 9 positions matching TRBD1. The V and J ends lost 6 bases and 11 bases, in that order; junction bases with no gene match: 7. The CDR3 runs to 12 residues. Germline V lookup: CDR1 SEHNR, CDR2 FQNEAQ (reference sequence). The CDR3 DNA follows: TGTGCCAGCAGTCGGGACAGGGCCGGGGCTTTCTTT. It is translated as CASSRDRAGAFF. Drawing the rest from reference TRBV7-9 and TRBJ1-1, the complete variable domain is DTGVSQNPRHKITKRGQNVTFRCDPISEHNRLYWYRQTLGQGPEFLTYFQNEAQLEKSRLLSDRFSAERPKGSFSTLEIQRTEQGDSAMYLCASSRDRAGAFFGQGTRLTVV.

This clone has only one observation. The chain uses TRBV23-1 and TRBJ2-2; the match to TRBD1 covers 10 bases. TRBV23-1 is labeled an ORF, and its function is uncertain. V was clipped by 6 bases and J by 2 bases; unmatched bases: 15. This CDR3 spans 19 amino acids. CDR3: CASRLGQGTLHLNTGELFF. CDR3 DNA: TGCGCCAGCAGGCTGGGACAGGGGACACTACACCTTAACACCGGGGAGCTGTTTTTT.

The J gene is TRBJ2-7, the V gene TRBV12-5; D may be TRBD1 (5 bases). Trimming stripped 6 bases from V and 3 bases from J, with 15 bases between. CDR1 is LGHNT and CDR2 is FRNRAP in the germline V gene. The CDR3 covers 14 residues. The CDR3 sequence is CASGSGRGGYEQYF. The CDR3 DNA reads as TGTGCTAGTGGGTCTGGTAGGGGTGGCTACGAGCAGTACTTC.

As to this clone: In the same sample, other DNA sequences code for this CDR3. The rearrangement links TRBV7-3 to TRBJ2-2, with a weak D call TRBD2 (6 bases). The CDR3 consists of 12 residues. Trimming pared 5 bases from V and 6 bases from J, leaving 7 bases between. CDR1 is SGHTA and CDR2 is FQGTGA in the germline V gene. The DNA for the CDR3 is TGTGCCAGCAGCAGACTAGCCGGGGAGCTGTTTTTT. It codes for CASSRLAGELFF. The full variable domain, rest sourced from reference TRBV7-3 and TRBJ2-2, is GAGVSQTPSNKVTEKGKYVELRCDPISGHTALYWYRQSLGQGPEFLIYFQGTGAADDSGLPNDRFFAVRPEGSVSTLKIQRTERGDSAVYLCASSRLAGELFFGEGSRLTVL.

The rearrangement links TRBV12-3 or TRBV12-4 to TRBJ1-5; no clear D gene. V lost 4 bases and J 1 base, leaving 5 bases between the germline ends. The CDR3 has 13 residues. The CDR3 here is CASSSMSNQPQHF. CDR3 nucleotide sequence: TGTGCCAGCAGTTCTATGAGCAATCAGCCCCAGCATTTT.

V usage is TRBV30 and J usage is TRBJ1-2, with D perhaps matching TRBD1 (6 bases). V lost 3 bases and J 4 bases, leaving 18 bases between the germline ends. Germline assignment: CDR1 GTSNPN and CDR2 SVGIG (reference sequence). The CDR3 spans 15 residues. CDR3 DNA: TGTGCCTGGAGAACATCAGGGGTATCGCCCTATGGCTACACCTTC. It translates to CAWRTSGVSPYGYTF.

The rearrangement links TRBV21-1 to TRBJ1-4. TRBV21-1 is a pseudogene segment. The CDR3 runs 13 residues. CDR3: CASSVVHNEKLFF. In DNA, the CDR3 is TGTGCCAGCTCGGTAGTTCATAATGAAAAACTGTTTTTT.

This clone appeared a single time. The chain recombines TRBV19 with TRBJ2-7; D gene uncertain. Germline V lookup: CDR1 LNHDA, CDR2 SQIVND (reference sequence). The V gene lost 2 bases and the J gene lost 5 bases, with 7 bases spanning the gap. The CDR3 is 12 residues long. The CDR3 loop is CASSINGDEQYF. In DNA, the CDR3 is TGTGCCAGTAGTATAAACGGTGACGAGCAGTACTTC.

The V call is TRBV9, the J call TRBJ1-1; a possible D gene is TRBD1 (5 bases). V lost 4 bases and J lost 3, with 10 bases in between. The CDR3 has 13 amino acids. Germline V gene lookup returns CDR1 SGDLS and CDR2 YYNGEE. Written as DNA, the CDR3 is TGTGCCAGCAGCCCGCGGGGGTACACTGAAGCTTTCTTT. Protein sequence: CASSPRGYTEAFF.

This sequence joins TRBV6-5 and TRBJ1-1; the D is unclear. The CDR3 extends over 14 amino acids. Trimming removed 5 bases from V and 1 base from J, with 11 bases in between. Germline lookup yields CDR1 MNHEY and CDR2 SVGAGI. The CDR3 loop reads CASSREDTNTEAFF. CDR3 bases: TGTGCCAGCAGTAGAGAAGACACGAACACTGAAGCTTTCTTT.

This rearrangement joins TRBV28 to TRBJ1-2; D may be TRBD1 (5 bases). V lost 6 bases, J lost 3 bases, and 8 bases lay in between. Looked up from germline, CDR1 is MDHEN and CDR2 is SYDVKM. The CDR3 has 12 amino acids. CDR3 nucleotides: TGTGCCAGCAGCTCGACAGACTATGGCTACACCTTC. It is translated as CASSSTDYGYTF.

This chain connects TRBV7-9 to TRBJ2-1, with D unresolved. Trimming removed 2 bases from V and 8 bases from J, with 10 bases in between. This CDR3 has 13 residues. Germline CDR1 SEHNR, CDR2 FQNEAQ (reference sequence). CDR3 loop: CASSLSLVDEQFF. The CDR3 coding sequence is TGTGCCAGCAGCTTATCCCTCGTAGATGAGCAGTTCTTC.

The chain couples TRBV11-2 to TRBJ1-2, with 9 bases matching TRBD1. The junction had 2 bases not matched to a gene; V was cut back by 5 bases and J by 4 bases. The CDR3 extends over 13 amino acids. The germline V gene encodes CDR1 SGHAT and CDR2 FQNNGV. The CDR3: CASSQDRGYGYTF. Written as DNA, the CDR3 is TGTGCCAGCAGCCAGGACAGGGGCTATGGCTACACCTTC.

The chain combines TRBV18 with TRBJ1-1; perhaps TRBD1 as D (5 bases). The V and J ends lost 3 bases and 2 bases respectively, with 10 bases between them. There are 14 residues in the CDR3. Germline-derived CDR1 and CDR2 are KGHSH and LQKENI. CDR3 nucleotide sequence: TGTGCCAGCTCACCCGACAGATACAACACTGAAGCTTTCTTT. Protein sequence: CASSPDRYNTEAFF.

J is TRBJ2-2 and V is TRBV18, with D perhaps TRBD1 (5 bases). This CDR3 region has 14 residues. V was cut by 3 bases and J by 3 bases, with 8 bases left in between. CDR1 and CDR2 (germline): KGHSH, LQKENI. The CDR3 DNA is TGTGCCAGCTCACCCAGGGCCGACACCGGGGAGCTGTTTTTT. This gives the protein CASSPRADTGELFF.

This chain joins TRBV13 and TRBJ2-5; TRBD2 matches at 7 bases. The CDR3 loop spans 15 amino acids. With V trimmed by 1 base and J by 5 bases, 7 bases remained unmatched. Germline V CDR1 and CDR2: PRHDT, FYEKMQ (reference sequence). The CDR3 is CASSLASGGDETQYF. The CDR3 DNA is TGTGCCAGCAGCTTAGCCTCGGGGGGTGATGAGACCCAGTACTTC.

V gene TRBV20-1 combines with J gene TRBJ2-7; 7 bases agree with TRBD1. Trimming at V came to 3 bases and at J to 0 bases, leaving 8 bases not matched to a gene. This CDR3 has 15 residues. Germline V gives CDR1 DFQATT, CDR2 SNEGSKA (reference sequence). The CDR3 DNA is TGCAGTGCTAGTAGGGCACAGGGGATCTCCTACGAGCAGTACTTC. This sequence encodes CSASRAQGISYEQYF.

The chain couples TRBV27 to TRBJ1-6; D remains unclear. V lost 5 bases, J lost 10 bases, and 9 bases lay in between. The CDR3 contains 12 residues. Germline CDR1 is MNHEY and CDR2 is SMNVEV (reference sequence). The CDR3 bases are TGTGCCAGCAGTGAGGGTAGCTCACCCCTCCACTTT. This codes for CASSEGSSPLHF.

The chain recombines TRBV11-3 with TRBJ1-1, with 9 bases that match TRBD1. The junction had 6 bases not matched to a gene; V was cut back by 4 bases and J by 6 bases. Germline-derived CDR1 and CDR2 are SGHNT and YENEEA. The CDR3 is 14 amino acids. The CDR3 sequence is CASSSGQGSAEAFF. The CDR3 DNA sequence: TGTGCCAGCAGCTCGGGACAGGGTTCCGCTGAAGCTTTCTTT.

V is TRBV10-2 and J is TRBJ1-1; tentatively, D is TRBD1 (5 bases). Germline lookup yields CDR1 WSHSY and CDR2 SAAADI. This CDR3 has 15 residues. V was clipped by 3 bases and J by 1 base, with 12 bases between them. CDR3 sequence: CASSEPGLRNTEAFF. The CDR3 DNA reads TGCGCCAGCAGTGAACCAGGGCTCAGGAACACTGAAGCTTTCTTT.

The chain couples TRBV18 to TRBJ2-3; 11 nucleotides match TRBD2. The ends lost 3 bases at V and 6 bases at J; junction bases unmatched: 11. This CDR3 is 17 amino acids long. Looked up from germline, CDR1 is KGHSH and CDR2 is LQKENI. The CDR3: CASSPRKVLAGADTQYF. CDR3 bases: TGTGCCAGCTCACCCCGAAAGGTACTAGCGGGGGCGGATACGCAGTATTTT.

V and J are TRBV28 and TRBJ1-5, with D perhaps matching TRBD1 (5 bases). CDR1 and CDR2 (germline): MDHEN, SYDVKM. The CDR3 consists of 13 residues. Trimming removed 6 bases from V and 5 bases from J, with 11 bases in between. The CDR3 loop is CASSQGGHQPQHF. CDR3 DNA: TGTGCCAGCAGCCAGGGAGGACATCAGCCCCAGCATTTT.